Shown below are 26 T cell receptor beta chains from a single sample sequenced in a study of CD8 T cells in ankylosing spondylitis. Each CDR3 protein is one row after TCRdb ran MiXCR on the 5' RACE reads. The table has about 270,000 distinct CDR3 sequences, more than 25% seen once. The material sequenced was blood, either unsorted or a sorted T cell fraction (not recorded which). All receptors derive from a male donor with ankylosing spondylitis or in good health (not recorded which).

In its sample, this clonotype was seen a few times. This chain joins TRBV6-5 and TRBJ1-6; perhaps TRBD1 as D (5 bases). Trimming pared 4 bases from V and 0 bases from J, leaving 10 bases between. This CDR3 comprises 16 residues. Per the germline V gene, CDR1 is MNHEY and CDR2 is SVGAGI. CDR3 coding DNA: TGTGCCAGCAGTTTCGACAGCAGCTCCTATAATTCACCCCTCCACTTT. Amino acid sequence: CASSFDSSSYNSPLHF.

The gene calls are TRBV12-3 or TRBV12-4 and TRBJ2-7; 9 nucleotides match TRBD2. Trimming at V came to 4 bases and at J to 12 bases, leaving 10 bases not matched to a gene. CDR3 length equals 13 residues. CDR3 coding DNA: TGTGCCAGCAGTTCACGACTAGCGGACTTAGTGTACTTC. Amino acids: CASSSRLADLVYF.

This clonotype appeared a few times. CDR3 loop: CASSPISGNTIYF. The DNA of the CDR3 is TGTGCCAGCAGCCCGATCTCTGGAAACACCATATATTTT. This chain connects TRBV6-6 to TRBJ1-3; D call uncertain. With 6 bases removed from V and 0 bases from J, the gap between germline ends came to 6 bases. Germline V gives CDR1 MNHNY, CDR2 SVGAGI (reference sequence). This CDR3 is built from 13 residues.

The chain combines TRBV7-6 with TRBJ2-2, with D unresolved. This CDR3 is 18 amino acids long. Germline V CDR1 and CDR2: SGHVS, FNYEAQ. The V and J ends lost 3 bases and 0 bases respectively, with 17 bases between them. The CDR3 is CASSFSLGPTANTGELFF. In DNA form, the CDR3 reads TGTGCCAGCAGCTTCTCTTTAGGGCCAACTGCGAACACCGGGGAGCTGTTTTTT.

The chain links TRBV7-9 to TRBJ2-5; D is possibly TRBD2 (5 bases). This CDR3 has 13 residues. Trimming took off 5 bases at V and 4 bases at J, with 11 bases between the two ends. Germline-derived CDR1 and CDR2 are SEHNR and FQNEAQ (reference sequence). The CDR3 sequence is CASSLPGIETQYF. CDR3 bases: TGTGCCAGCAGCCTCCCGGGGATAGAGACCCAGTACTTC.

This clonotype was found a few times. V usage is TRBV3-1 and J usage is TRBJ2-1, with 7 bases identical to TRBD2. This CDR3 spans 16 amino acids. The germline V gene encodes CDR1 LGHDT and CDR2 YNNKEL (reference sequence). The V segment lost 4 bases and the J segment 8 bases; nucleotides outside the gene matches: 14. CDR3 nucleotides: TGTGCCAGCAGCCTCGACTGGGAGGGTAGGGACGATGAGCAGTTCTTC. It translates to CASSLDWEGRDDEQFF.

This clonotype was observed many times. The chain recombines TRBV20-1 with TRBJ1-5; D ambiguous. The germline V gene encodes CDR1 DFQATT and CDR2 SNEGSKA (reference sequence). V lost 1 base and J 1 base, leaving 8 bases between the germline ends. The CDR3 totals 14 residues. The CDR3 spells CSARGPPSNQPQHF. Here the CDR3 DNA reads TGCAGTGCTAGAGGACCGCCGAGCAATCAGCCCCAGCATTTT.

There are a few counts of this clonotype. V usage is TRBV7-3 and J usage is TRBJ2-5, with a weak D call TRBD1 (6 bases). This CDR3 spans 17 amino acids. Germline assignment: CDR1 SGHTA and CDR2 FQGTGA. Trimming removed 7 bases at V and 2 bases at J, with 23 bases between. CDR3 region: CASKPNRTAEEQETQYF. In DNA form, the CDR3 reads TGTGCCAGCAAACCGAATCGGACAGCAGAAGAACAAGAGACCCAGTACTTC.

In DNA form, the CDR3 reads TGTGCCTGGAGTGTTGACATGAGGACTGAAGCTTTCTTT. It yields the protein CAWSVDMRTEAFF. This chain links TRBV30 with TRBJ1-1; D gene uncertain. Germline V CDR1 and CDR2: GTSNPN, SVGIG (reference sequence). This CDR3 has 13 amino acids. V was clipped by 0 bases and J by 5 bases, with 10 bases between them.

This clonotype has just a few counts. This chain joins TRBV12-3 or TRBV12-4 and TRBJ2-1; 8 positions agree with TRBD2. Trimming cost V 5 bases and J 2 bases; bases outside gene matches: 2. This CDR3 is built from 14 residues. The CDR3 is CASSRTSPYNEQFF. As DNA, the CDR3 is TGTGCCAGCAGTCGGACTAGCCCCTACAATGAGCAGTTCTTC.

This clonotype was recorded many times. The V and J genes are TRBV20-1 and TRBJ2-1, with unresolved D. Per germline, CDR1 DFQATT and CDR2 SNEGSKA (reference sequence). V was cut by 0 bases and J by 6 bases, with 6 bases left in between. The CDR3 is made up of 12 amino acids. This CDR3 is CSAREDVNEQFF. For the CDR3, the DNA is TGCAGTGCTAGAGAGGATGTCAATGAGCAGTTCTTC.

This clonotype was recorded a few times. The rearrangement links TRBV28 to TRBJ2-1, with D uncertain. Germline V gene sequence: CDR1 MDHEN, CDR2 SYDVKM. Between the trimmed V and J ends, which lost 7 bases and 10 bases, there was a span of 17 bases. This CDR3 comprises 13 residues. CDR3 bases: TGTGCCAGCACCCCCGGCGGCTATCGCGAGCAGTTCTTC. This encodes CASTPGGYREQFF.

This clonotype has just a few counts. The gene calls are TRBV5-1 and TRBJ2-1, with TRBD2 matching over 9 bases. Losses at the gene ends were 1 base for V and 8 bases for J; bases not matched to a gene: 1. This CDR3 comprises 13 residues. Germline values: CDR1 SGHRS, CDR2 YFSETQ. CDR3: CASSLRTSDEQFF. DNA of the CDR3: TGCGCCAGCAGCTTGCGGACTAGCGATGAGCAGTTCTTC.

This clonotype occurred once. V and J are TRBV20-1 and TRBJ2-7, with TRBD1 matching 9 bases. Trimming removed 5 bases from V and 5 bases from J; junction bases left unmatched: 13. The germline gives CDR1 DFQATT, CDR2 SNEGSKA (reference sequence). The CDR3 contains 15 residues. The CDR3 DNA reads TGCAGTGCTCCCAGGGATGGGACAGGGATAGACGAGCAGTACTTC. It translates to CSAPRDGTGIDEQYF.

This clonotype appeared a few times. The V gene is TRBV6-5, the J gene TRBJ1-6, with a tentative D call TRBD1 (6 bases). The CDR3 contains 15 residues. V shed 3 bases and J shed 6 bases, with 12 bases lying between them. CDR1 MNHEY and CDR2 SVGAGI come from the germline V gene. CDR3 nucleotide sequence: TGTGCCAGCAGTTATCGGGGGCTGGCTAATTCACCCCTCCACTTT. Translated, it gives CASSYRGLANSPLHF.

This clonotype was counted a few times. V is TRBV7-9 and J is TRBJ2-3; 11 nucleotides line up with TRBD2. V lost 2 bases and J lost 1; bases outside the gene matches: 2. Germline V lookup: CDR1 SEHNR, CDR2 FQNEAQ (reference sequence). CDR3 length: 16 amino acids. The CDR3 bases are TGTGCCAGCAGCTTAACTAGCGGGGGCCGCACAGATACGCAGTATTTT. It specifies CASSLTSGGRTDTQYF.

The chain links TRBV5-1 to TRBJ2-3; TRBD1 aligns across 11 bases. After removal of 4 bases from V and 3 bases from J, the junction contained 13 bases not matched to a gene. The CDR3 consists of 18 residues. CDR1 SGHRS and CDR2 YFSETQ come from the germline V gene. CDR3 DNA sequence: TGCGCCAGCAGCCGGGGGTACGGAGGACAGGGGGCGACAGATACGCAGTATTTT. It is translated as CASSRGYGGQGATDTQYF.

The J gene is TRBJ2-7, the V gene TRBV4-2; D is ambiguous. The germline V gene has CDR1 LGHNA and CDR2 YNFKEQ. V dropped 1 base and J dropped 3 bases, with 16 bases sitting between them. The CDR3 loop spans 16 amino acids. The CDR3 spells CASSQALPKRDYEQYF. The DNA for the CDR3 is TGTGCCAGCAGCCAAGCTTTACCGAAAAGAGACTACGAGCAGTACTTC.

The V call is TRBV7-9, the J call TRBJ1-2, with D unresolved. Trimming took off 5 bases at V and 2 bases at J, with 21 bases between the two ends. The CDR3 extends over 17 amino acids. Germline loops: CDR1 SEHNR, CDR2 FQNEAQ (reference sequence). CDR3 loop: CASSPIVRVSSNYGYTF. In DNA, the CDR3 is TGTGCCAGCAGCCCCATCGTACGGGTATCAAGCAACTATGGCTACACCTTC.

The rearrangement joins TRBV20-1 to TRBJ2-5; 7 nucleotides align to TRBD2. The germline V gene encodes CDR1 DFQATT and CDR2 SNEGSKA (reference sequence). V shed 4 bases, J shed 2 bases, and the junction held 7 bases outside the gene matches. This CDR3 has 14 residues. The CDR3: CSATYPSGQETQYF. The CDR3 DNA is TGCAGTGCTACTTACCCTAGCGGACAAGAGACCCAGTACTTC.

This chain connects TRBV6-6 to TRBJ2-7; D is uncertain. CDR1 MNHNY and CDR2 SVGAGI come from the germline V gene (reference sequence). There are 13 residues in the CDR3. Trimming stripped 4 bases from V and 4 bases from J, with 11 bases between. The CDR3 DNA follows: TGTGCCAGCAGTTTGACTGAACATTACGAGCAGTACTTC. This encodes CASSLTEHYEQYF.

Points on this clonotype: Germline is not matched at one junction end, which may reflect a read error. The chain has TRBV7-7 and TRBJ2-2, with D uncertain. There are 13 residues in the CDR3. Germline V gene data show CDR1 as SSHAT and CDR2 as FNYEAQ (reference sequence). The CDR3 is CASSLTGTGELFF. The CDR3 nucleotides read TGTGCTAGCAGCTTAACCGGAACCGGGGAGCTGTTTTTT.

CDR3 nucleotides: TGCAGTGTCGCTCGGACAGGGGGTTTGAATGAGCAGTTCTTC. Translating gives CSVARTGGLNEQFF. J is TRBJ2-1 and V is TRBV20-1; 10 nucleotides align to TRBD1. The CDR3 totals 14 residues. V shed 7 bases, J shed 7 bases, and the junction held 10 bases outside the gene matches. Germline CDR1 is DFQATT and CDR2 is SNEGSKA (reference sequence).

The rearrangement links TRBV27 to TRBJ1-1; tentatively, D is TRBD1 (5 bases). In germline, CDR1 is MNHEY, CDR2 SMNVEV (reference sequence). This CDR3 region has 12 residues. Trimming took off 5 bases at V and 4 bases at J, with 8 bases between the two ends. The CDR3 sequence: CASSPQGTEAFF. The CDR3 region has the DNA TGTGCCAGCAGTCCTCAGGGCACTGAAGCTTTCTTT.

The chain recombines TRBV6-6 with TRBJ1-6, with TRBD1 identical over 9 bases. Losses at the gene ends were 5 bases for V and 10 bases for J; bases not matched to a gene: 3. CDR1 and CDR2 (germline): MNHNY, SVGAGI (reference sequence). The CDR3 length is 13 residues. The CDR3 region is CASSTGGPSPLHF. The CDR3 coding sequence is TGTGCCAGCAGTACAGGGGGCCCCTCACCCCTCCACTTT.

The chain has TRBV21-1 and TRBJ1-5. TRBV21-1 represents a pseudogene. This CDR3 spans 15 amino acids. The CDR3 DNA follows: TGTGCCAGCAGCAAAGGCGGGGGGGCTCGTCAGCCCCAGCATTTT. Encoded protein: CASSKGGGARQPQHF.